This T cell receptor beta chain came from a study of CXCR3-negative and CXCR3-positive naive CD8 T cells. Germline values: CDR1 MNHEY, CDR2 SVGEGT. CDR3 size: 15 residues. Through 5' RACE with UMI labels, the TRB cDNA libraries were prepared. TCRdb re-called the 5' RACE reads, yielding one record per CDR3 amino acid sequence without DNA. The sample has some 120,000 distinct CDR3 sequences. About this clonotype: Its antigen is not known.

Regarding the study as a whole: More hydrophobic TRB CDR3s were found in CXCR3-positive naive cells than in CXCR3-negative naive cells.

This receptor was identified in a human donor in good health. Some clones in this sample may be carry-over from other donors' samples. V gene TRBV6-2 or TRBV6-3 combines with J gene TRBJ2-1; lacking DNA, the TRBD2 call made by TCRdb goes unchecked. Sequencing was performed on naive CXCR3+ CD8+ T cells from blood. Subset specified: CD45RO-CCR7+CD27+CD95- naive CD8+ T cells expressing CXCR3 (TNR3+). The CDR3 here is CASSPPSGGYNEQFF.